One sample yielded the 14 T cell receptor beta chains listed below, sequenced in a study of blood T cell repertoires in COVID-19. The assay was immunoSEQ multiplex PCR, and TCRdb's table has in-frame clones only and misses some. There are about 200,000 clones in the sample; around 90% occur only once, and roughly 6% lies in the top ten. Sequenced: peripheral blood. Receptors originate from a man aged 55 to 69 who had recovered from COVID-19.

This clone was seen once. The chain uses TRBV2 and TRBJ1-2; D gene unclear. The CDR3 extends over 14 amino acids. Trimming shortened V by 0 bases and J by 7 bases, and 12 bases separated the two germline ends. Germline CDR1 SNHLY, CDR2 FYNNEI. In DNA form, the CDR3 reads TGTGCCAGCAGTGAAGCCGGGGTGAAGGGTGGCTACACCTTC. This gives the protein CASSEAGVKGGYTF. The full variable domain, with the rest looked up from reference TRBV2 and TRBJ1-2, is EPEVTQTPSHQVTQMGQEVILRCVPISNHLYFYWYRQILGQKVEFLVSFYNNEISEKSEIFDDQFSVERPDGSNFTLKIRSTKLEDSAMYFCASSEAGVKGGYTFGSGTRLTVV.

This clone appeared a few times. V usage is TRBV7-9 and J usage is TRBJ2-7, with a tentative D call TRBD2 (6 bases). The CDR3 has 14 residues. Looked up from germline, CDR1 is SEHNR and CDR2 is FQNEAQ (reference sequence). V was cut by 5 bases and J by 2 bases, with 13 bases left in between. The CDR3 DNA reads TGTGCCAGCAGCCTCCAGCCGGGGGCCTACGAGCAGTACTTC. Its protein product is CASSLQPGAYEQYF.

The V call is TRBV5-1, the J call TRBJ2-2; 9 bases line up with TRBD1. This CDR3 is built from 16 residues. V lost 4 bases to trimming and J lost 0 bases; unmatched junction nucleotides: 4. Germline V gene sequence: CDR1 SGHRS, CDR2 YFSETQ. The CDR3, as DNA: TGCGCCAGCAGCCCGGGACAGGGTTCGAACACCGGGGAGCTGTTTTTT. This sequence encodes CASSPGQGSNTGELFF.

The rearrangement joins TRBV24-1 to TRBJ2-3; TRBD1 is a possible D gene (6 bases). Germline V gives CDR1 KGHDR, CDR2 SFDVKD. Trimming stripped 4 bases from V and 1 base from J, with 11 bases between. The CDR3 has 15 residues. The CDR3 bases are TGTGCCACCAGTGACCCCGGACAGCGCACAGATACGCAGTATTTT. This sequence encodes CATSDPGQRTDTQYF.

CDR3 bases: TGTGCTAGTGCGTTCCCTTTTCGGAGCGCGGAAGCTTTCTTT. This encodes CASAFPFRSAEAFF. The V gene is TRBV12-5, the J gene TRBJ1-1, with D hard to call. From germline, CDR1 is LGHNT and CDR2 FRNRAP. Trimming left V 7 bases short and J 8 bases short, with 20 bases between. CDR3 length: 14 residues.

The CDR3 protein is CASSRQGAPTHQPQHF. CDR3 bases: TGTGCCAGCAGTAGACAGGGGGCGCCAACCCATCAGCCCCAGCATTTT. The rearrangement links TRBV27 to TRBJ1-5, with 10 bases identical to TRBD1. The V and J ends lost 5 bases and 5 bases, in that order; junction bases with no gene match: 9. Per the germline V gene, CDR1 is MNHEY and CDR2 is SMNVEV (reference sequence). CDR3 length: 16 amino acids.

The V gene is TRBV3-1 (or the pseudogene TRBV3-2), the J gene TRBJ1-2; the D is unclear. Germline V gene data show CDR1 as LGHDT and CDR2 as YNNKEL (reference sequence). The length of the CDR3 is 12 residues. Trimming took 1 base from V and 6 from J, leaving 6 bases between them. The CDR3 here is CASSQVQDGYTF. DNA of the CDR3: TGTGCCAGCAGCCAAGTTCAGGATGGCTACACCTTC.

The chain joins TRBV3-1 (or the pseudogene TRBV3-2) to TRBJ2-5, with a possible D match to TRBD2 (5 bases). V lost 1 base and J lost 1, with 10 bases in between. The germline V gene has CDR1 LGHDT and CDR2 YNNKEL (reference sequence). The CDR3 spans 15 residues. The CDR3 loop is CASSQVGSSQETQYF. CDR3 sequence (DNA): TGTGCCAGCAGCCAAGTTGGGAGCAGCCAAGAGACCCAGTACTTC.

CDR3 residues: CATSREGRAFGGYTF. DNA of the CDR3: TGTGCCACCAGCAGAGAGGGCAGGGCCTTTGGGGGCTACACCTTC. The chain links TRBV15 to TRBJ1-2; the D gene is possibly TRBD1 (5 bases). V was shortened by 0 bases and J by 8 bases, with 16 bases between the two germline ends. Germline V gene data show CDR1 as LNHNV and CDR2 as YYDKDF (reference sequence). The CDR3 has 15 amino acids.

The CDR3 DNA reads as TGTGCCACCAGTGATTCCCCAGACTTTGGCTACACCTTC. It specifies CATSDSPDFGYTF. The J gene is TRBJ1-2, the V gene TRBV24-1, with unresolved D. The CDR3 extends over 13 amino acids. V lost 2 bases to trimming and J lost 7 bases, with 10 bases between them. Germline values: CDR1 KGHDR, CDR2 SFDVKD.

The chain couples TRBV4-3 to TRBJ2-2, with a possible D match to TRBD1 (7 bases). The CDR3 loop spans 15 amino acids. Germline V gene lookup returns CDR1 LGHNA and CDR2 YSLEER. V was cut by 6 bases and J by 2 bases, with 13 bases left in between. The CDR3 sequence: CASRIQGGNTGELFF. Here the CDR3 DNA reads TGCGCCAGCAGAATTCAGGGGGGTAACACCGGGGAGCTGTTTTTT.

The chain uses TRBV10-3 and TRBJ2-1, with 10 bases fitting TRBD2. V was pared by 5 bases and J by 3 bases, with 7 bases of the junction left unmatched. This CDR3 has 16 residues. Per the germline V gene, CDR1 is ENHRY and CDR2 is SYGVKD. The CDR3 reads CAISYLAGDFYNEQFF. The CDR3 DNA sequence: TGTGCCATCAGTTACCTAGCGGGAGACTTCTACAATGAGCAGTTCTTC.

The gene calls are TRBV6-4 and TRBJ2-2, with 9 bases fitting TRBD1. The J segment lost 0 bases and the V segment lost 6 bases, leaving 5 bases of the junction unmatched. Per the germline V gene, CDR1 is MRHNA and CDR2 is SNTAGT. The CDR3 has 16 residues. The CDR3 loop is CASSARQGANTGELFF. The DNA for the CDR3 is TGTGCCAGCAGCGCCCGACAGGGGGCGAACACCGGGGAGCTGTTTTTT.

The table lists this clone with a count of one. The V and J genes are TRBV5-6 and TRBJ2-5; 8 nucleotides match TRBD1. The CDR3 contains 13 residues. V was pared by 5 bases and J by 7 bases, with 7 bases of the junction left unmatched. Looked up from germline, CDR1 is SGHDT and CDR2 is YYEEEE. The CDR3 protein is CASSFTGGRTQYF. The CDR3 region has the DNA TGTGCCAGCAGTTTCACAGGGGGTAGGACCCAGTACTTC.